The 28 T cell receptor beta chains in this list originate from one sample, sequenced in a study of blood T cell repertoires in COVID-19. The method was immunoSEQ multiplex PCR; TCRdb's version includes in-frame clones alone and lacks a portion of them. The sample consists of under 75,000 clones, roughly 80% of them appearing once. Sequencing was performed on peripheral blood. These receptors were obtained from a woman between 65 and 79 years old with acute or convalescent COVID-19.

The rearrangement uses TRBV19 and TRBJ2-2, with TRBD1 matching over 8 bases. V dropped 3 bases and J dropped 5; count of bases not matched to a gene: 8. CDR1 LNHDA and CDR2 SQIVND come from the germline V gene (reference sequence). CDR3 size: 16 residues. The CDR3 sequence is CASSMDRVSGTGELFF. CDR3 bases: TGTGCCAGTAGTATGGACAGGGTCTCGGGAACCGGGGAGCTGTTTTTT.

The chain carries TRBV19 and TRBJ2-1; 7 nucleotides line up with TRBD1. Trimming at V came to 3 bases and at J to 4 bases, leaving 9 bases not matched to a gene. The germline V gene encodes CDR1 LNHDA and CDR2 SQIVND (reference sequence). The CDR3 is 16 amino acids. CDR3 residues: CASSMTGSSKYNEQFF. In DNA form, the CDR3 reads TGTGCCAGTAGTATGACAGGGTCGTCAAAGTACAATGAGCAGTTCTTC.

The genes are TRBV5-1 and TRBJ2-3; D might be TRBD1 (7 bases). Trimming pared 2 bases from V and 6 bases from J, leaving 16 bases between. The CDR3 contains 15 residues. CDR1 is SGHRS, CDR2 YFSETQ, per germline. The CDR3: CASSFSAAGGDTQYF. The CDR3 DNA reads TGCGCCAGCAGCTTCTCAGCGGCAGGGGGGGATACGCAGTATTTT.

The chain has TRBV7-9 and TRBJ2-3; a weak D match, TRBD1 (6 bases). Trimming removed 4 bases at V and 3 bases at J, with 20 bases between. The length of the CDR3 is 17 residues. Per germline, CDR1 SEHNR and CDR2 FQNEAQ (reference sequence). CDR3 in DNA: TGTGCCAGCAGCTATCTATTAAGCAGAGGGGGAACAGATACGCAGTATTTT. Residues: CASSYLLSRGGTDTQYF.

The genes are TRBV30 and TRBJ2-7, with TRBD1 matching 9 bases. CDR1 and CDR2 (germline): GTSNPN, SVGIG (reference sequence). With 3 bases clipped from V and 3 bases from J, the junction kept 0 bases outside the gene matches. CDR3 length: 12 residues. CDR3 residues: CAWRTGGYEQYF. The CDR3 DNA reads as TGTGCCTGGAGGACAGGGGGCTACGAGCAGTACTTC.

The V and J genes are TRBV6-6 and TRBJ2-3; TRBD2 matches at 7 bases. Germline V gene lookup returns CDR1 MNHNY and CDR2 SVGAGI (reference sequence). Trimming cost V 5 bases and J 2 bases; bases outside gene matches: 13. The CDR3 consists of 17 residues. This CDR3 reads CASSRYKAGRTTDTQYF. The CDR3 nucleotides are TGTGCCAGCAGTCGATATAAAGCGGGGAGAACCACAGATACGCAGTATTTT.

The sample holds a few counts of this clone. The V call is TRBV5-4, the J call TRBJ2-3, with 14 bases lining up with TRBD2. V was clipped by 4 bases and J by 5 bases; unmatched bases: 9. From germline, CDR1 is SGHNT and CDR2 YYREEE (reference sequence). The CDR3 loop spans 17 amino acids. CDR3 coding DNA: TGTGCCAGCAGCGGGACTAGCGGGGGCCAACGGGGAGATACGCAGTATTTT. It specifies CASSGTSGGQRGDTQYF.

The chain joins TRBV4-2 to TRBJ2-6; tentatively, D is TRBD1 (5 bases). CDR3 length: 16 residues. The ends were cut back, 0 bases at V and 2 bases at J, with 8 bases in the middle. Germline-derived CDR1 and CDR2 are LGHNA and YNFKEQ. CDR3 loop: CASSQDLGAGANVLTF. CDR3 bases: TGTGCCAGCAGCCAAGATCTAGGGGCTGGGGCCAACGTCCTGACTTTC.

The V and J genes are TRBV28 and TRBJ2-5; D is possibly TRBD2 (6 bases). Germline V gene sequence: CDR1 MDHEN, CDR2 SYDVKM. The V and J ends lost 6 bases and 4 bases respectively, with 21 bases between them. This CDR3 spans 16 amino acids. The CDR3 is CASSLDGGAFLETQYF. CDR3 bases: TGTGCCAGCAGCCTCGACGGGGGAGCTTTTCTAGAGACCCAGTACTTC. The complete variable domain, with remaining parts taken from reference TRBV28 and TRBJ2-5, reads DVKVTQSSRYLVKRTGEKVFLECVQDMDHENMFWYRQDPGLGLRLIYFSYDVKMKEKGDIPEGYSVSREKKERFSLILESASTNQTSMYLCASSLDGGAFLETQYFGPGTRLLVL.

This chain connects TRBV19 to TRBJ2-3; 9 bases fit TRBD2. CDR3 length equals 14 residues. Trimming at V came to 6 bases and at J to 1 base, leaving 2 bases not matched to a gene. Germline values: CDR1 LNHDA, CDR2 SQIVND (reference sequence). The CDR3 spells CASRTSGRTDTQYF. Here the CDR3 DNA reads TGTGCCAGTAGGACTAGCGGACGCACAGATACGCAGTATTTT.

This chain links TRBV6-5 with TRBJ1-6; D is ambiguous. V gave up 2 bases and J gave up 12 bases, with 11 bases separating them. The CDR3 has 13 residues. Germline values: CDR1 MNHEY, CDR2 SVGAGI. CDR3 DNA sequence: TGTGCCAGCAGTTACCAGGTTCCAGGACCCCTCCACTTT. Protein product: CASSYQVPGPLHF.

V usage is TRBV2 and J usage is TRBJ1-6, with 7 bases identical to TRBD1. CDR1 SNHLY and CDR2 FYNNEI come from the germline V gene. Germline trimming cut 7 bases from V and 4 bases from J; bases unmatched to any gene: 13. The CDR3 contains 17 residues. The CDR3 loop reads CASIGRTGDSYNSPLHF. As DNA, the CDR3 is TGTGCCAGCATTGGTAGAACTGGGGACAGTTATAATTCACCCCTCCACTTT.

The chain's CDR3 is CASSSGTGKGEQYF. CDR3 bases: TGTGCCAGCAGCTCCGGGACAGGGAAAGGCGAGCAGTACTTC. The gene calls are TRBV6-5 and TRBJ2-7; 9 bases are a match to TRBD1. Per germline, CDR1 MNHEY and CDR2 SVGAGI. With 6 bases clipped from V and 6 bases from J, the junction kept 9 bases outside the gene matches. The CDR3 covers 14 residues.

V usage is TRBV29-1 and J usage is TRBJ1-1; 8 positions agree with TRBD1. This CDR3 comprises 14 residues. Germline lookup yields CDR1 SQVTM and CDR2 ANQGSEA. Trimming cost V 6 bases and J 10 bases; bases outside gene matches: 16. CDR3: CSVRAPGGSVGAFF. Written as DNA, the CDR3 is TGCAGCGTACGAGCCCCAGGGGGCTCGGTTGGAGCTTTCTTT.

The V gene is TRBV6-4, the J gene TRBJ2-5; D unclear. CDR1 and CDR2 (germline): MRHNA, SNTAGT. The CDR3 sequence is 14 residues long. V was trimmed by 5 bases and J by 3 bases, leaving 13 bases between them. The chain's CDR3 is CASSPQTIKETQYF. In nucleotides, the CDR3 is TGTGCCAGCAGTCCCCAGACAATTAAAGAGACCCAGTACTTC.

A few counts support this clone. The gene calls are TRBV28 and TRBJ1-2; 7 bases fit TRBD1. Germline CDR1 and CDR2: MDHEN and SYDVKM. The ends lost 5 bases at V and 1 base at J; junction bases unmatched: 7. There are 15 residues in the CDR3. CDR3: CASSGQADFNYGYTF. Written as DNA, the CDR3 is TGTGCCAGCAGTGGACAGGCAGATTTTAACTATGGCTACACCTTC.

Concerning this clone itself: Other nucleotide sequences from this sample produce the same CDR3. The rearrangement uses TRBV9 and TRBJ2-1; 12 bases are a match to TRBD2. The CDR3 loop spans 17 amino acids. In germline, CDR1 is SGDLS, CDR2 YYNGEE. The V segment lost 3 bases and the J segment 4 bases; nucleotides outside the gene matches: 8. The CDR3 region has the DNA TGTGCCAGCAGCGACCCGACTAGCGGGGGCTCATACAATGAGCAGTTCTTC. This encodes CASSDPTSGGSYNEQFF.

CDR3 residues: CATSGIMTRTNEKLFF. CDR3 DNA sequence: TGTGCCACCAGTGGAATCATGACGAGGACTAATGAAAAACTGTTTTTT. The chain joins TRBV24-1 to TRBJ1-4, with D hard to call. The V end lost 5 bases, the J end lost 2 bases, and 14 bases lay between the germline ends. The CDR3 covers 16 residues. CDR1 and CDR2 from the germline V gene are KGHDR and SFDVKD.

J is TRBJ1-2 and V is TRBV12-3 or TRBV12-4, with a possible D match to TRBD1 (5 bases). CDR3 length equals 12 residues. The germline V and J ends were trimmed by 0 bases and 6 bases, with 5 bases remaining between them. The CDR3: CASSLAGDGYTF. The CDR3 DNA reads TGTGCCAGCAGTTTAGCAGGGGATGGCTACACCTTC.

This chain links TRBV19 with TRBJ1-6; TRBD1 agrees at 10 bases. From germline, CDR1 is LNHDA and CDR2 SQIVND (reference sequence). The junction had 4 bases not matched to a gene; V was cut back by 4 bases and J by 7 bases. There are 15 residues in the CDR3. This CDR3 reads CASSTGQGENSPLHF. CDR3 DNA sequence: TGTGCCAGTAGTACCGGACAGGGGGAAAATTCACCCCTCCACTTT.

For this clone: An end of the junction does not agree with germline; a read error may underlie this. The J gene is TRBJ2-1, the V gene TRBV7-7; TRBD2 aligns across 10 bases. The CDR3 loop spans 15 amino acids. The V gene's germline CDR1 is SSHAT and CDR2 FNYEAQ (reference sequence). The CDR3 is CASSLAGGTYNEQFF. As DNA, the CDR3 is TGTGCTAGCAGCTTAGCGGGGGGAACCTACAATGAGCAGTTCTTC.

The table lists this clone with a few counts. V is TRBV18 and J is TRBJ1-1; D is perhaps TRBD1 (6 bases). Trimming cost V 3 bases and J 10 bases, with 15 bases left between them. The germline V gene has CDR1 KGHSH and CDR2 LQKENI. The CDR3 runs to 13 residues. The CDR3 spells CASSPGRGYGAFF. CDR3 nucleotide sequence: TGTGCCAGCTCACCTGGCAGGGGTTATGGAGCTTTCTTT.

The chain employs TRBV6-5 and TRBJ2-7; the match to TRBD2 covers 8 bases. Germline V lookup: CDR1 MNHEY, CDR2 SVGAGI. V gave up 5 bases and J gave up 6 bases; unmatched junction bases: 3. The length of the CDR3 is 12 residues. CDR3 sequence reads: CASSKLAGEQYF. The DNA for the CDR3 is TGTGCCAGCAGTAAGCTAGCGGGCGAGCAGTACTTC.

The chain combines TRBV5-1 with TRBJ1-2, with D possibly being TRBD1 (5 bases). The CDR3 extends over 14 amino acids. V gave up 0 bases and J gave up 1 base, with 7 bases separating them. Germline V gene data show CDR1 as SGHRS and CDR2 as YFSETQ. The CDR3, as DNA: TGCGCCAGCAGCTTGGGGGGCAGTAACTATGGCTACACCTTC. The encoded protein is CASSLGGSNYGYTF.

The CDR3 is CASSSRGRGSGNTIYF. In DNA form, the CDR3 reads TGTGCCAGCAGTTCCAGGGGAAGGGGTTCTGGAAACACCATATATTTT. V gene TRBV27 combines with J gene TRBJ1-3; a weak D match, TRBD1 (6 bases). The CDR3 runs to 16 residues. Trimming stripped 4 bases from V and 1 base from J, with 14 bases between. Germline V CDR1 and CDR2: MNHEY, SMNVEV (reference sequence).

The chain has TRBV4-2 and TRBJ1-2; 8 nucleotides align to TRBD1. The CDR3 covers 14 residues. Germline loops: CDR1 LGHNA, CDR2 YNFKEQ. With 1 base clipped from V and 6 bases from J, the junction kept 4 bases outside the gene matches. For the CDR3, the DNA is TGTGCCAGCAGCCAAGTATCAGGGGGCCATGGCTACACCTTC. Translation: CASSQVSGGHGYTF.

The V call is TRBV18, the J call TRBJ2-3; no clear D gene. Germline V CDR1 and CDR2: KGHSH, LQKENI. Deletions cut 3 bases from V and 0 bases from J, with 7 bases between. This CDR3 is 14 amino acids long. CDR3 amino acids: CASSPSTSTDTQYF. The CDR3 DNA is TGTGCCAGCTCACCTTCGACTAGCACAGATACGCAGTATTTT. Variable domain in full (rest from reference TRBV18 and TRBJ2-3): NAGVMQNPRHLVRRRGQEARLRCSPMKGHSHVYWYRQLPEEGLKFMVYLQKENIIDESGMPKERFSAEFPKEGPSILRIQQVVRGDSAAYFCASSPSTSTDTQYFGPGTRLTVL.

The gene calls are TRBV11-3 and TRBJ2-7; TRBD1 aligns across 9 bases. The CDR3 runs 12 residues. Unmatched junction bases numbered 2, after V lost 5 bases and J lost 6 bases. Germline loops: CDR1 SGHNT, CDR2 YENEEA. The CDR3 region is CASSPQGAEQYF. CDR3 sequence (DNA): TGTGCCAGCAGCCCACAGGGGGCCGAGCAGTACTTC.